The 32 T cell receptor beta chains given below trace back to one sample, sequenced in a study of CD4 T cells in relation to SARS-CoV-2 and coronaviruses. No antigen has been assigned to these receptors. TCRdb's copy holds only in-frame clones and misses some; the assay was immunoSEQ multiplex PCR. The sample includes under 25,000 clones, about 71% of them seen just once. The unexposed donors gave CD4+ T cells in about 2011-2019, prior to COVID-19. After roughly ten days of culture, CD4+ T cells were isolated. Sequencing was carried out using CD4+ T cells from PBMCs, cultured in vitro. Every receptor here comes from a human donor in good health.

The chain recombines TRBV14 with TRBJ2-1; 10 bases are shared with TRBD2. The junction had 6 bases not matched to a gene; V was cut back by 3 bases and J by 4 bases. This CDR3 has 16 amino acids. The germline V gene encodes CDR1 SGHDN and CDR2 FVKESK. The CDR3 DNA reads TGTGCCAGCAGCCATTCGGGACTAGCGACGTACAATGAGCAGTTCTTC. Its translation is CASSHSGLATYNEQFF.

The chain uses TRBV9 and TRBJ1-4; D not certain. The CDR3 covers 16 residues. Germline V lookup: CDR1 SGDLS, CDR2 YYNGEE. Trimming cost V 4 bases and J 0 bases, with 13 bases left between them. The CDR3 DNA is TGTGCCAGCAGCACGCCGGACTCTGCAACTAATGAAAAACTGTTTTTT. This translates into CASSTPDSATNEKLFF.

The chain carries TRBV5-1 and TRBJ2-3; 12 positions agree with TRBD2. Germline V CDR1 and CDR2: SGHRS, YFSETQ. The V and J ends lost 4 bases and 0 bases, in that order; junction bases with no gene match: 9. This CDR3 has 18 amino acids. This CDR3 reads CASSEGLAGTTSTDTQYF. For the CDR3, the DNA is TGCGCCAGCAGCGAAGGACTAGCGGGGACTACTAGCACAGATACGCAGTATTTT.

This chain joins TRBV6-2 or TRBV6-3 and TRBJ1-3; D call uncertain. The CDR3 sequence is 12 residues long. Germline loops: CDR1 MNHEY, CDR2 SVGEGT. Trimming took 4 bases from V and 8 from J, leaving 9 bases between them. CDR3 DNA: TGTGCCAGCAGTTCTGGGGATCACACCATATATTTT. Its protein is CASSSGDHTIYF.

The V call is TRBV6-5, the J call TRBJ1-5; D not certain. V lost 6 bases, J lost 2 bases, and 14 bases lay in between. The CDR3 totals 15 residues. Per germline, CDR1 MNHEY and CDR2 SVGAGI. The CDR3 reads CASSSSTTGNQPQHF. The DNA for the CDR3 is TGTGCCAGCAGCTCCTCTACGACCGGCAATCAGCCCCAGCATTTT.

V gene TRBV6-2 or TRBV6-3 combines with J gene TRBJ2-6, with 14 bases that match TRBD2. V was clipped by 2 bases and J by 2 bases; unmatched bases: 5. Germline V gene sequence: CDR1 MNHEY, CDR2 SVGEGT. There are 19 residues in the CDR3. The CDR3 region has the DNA TGTGCCAGCAGTTACCGACTAGCGGGGGGGGTTACTGGGGCCAACGTCCTGACTTTC. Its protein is CASSYRLAGGVTGANVLTF.

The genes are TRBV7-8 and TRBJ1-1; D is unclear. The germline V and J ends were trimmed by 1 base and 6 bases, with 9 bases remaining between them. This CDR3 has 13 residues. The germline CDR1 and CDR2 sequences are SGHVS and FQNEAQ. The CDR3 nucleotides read TGTGCCAGCAGCTTAGGTCTTTACGCTGAAGCTTTCTTT. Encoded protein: CASSLGLYAEAFF.

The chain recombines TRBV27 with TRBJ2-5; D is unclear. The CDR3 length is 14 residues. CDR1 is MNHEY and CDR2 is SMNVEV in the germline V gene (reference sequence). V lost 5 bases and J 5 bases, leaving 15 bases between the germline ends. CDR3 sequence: CASSIGSLWETQYF. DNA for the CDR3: TGTGCCAGCAGTATCGGTTCTCTCTGGGAGACCCAGTACTTC.

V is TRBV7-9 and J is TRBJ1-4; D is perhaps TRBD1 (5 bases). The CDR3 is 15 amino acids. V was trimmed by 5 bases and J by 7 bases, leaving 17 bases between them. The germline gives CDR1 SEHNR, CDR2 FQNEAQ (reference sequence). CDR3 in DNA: TGTGCCAGCAGCCCCAGGGAAATGCTAGGTGAAAAACTGTTTTTT. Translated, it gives CASSPREMLGEKLFF.

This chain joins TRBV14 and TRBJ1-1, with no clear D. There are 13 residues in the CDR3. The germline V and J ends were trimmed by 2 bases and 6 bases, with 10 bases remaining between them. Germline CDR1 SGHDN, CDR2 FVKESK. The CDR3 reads CASSQIVESEAFF. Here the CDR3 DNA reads TGTGCCAGCAGCCAAATCGTAGAGTCTGAAGCTTTCTTT.

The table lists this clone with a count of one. This CDR3 is CASSNRGILYGYTF. CDR3 DNA: TGTGCCAGTAGTAACAGGGGTATCCTCTATGGCTACACCTTC. J is TRBJ1-2 and V is TRBV19; TRBD1 aligns across 7 bases. Trimming removed 4 bases from V and 4 bases from J; junction bases left unmatched: 6. The CDR3 runs to 14 residues. CDR1 LNHDA and CDR2 SQIVND come from the germline V gene (reference sequence).

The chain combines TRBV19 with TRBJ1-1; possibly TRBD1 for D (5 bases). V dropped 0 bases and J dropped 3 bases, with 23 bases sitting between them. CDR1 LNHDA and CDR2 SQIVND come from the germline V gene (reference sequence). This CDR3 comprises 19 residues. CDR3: CASSIDRGARQGLDTEAFF. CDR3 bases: TGTGCCAGTAGTATAGACCGGGGCGCTCGTCAGGGTCTAGACACTGAAGCTTTCTTT.

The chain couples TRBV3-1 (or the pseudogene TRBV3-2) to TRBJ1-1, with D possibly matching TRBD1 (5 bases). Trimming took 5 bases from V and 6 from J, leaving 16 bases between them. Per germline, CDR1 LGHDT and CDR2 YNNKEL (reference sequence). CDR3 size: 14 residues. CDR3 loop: CASSYGAGNAEAFF. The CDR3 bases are TGTGCCAGCAGCTACGGGGCAGGGAATGCTGAAGCTTTCTTT.

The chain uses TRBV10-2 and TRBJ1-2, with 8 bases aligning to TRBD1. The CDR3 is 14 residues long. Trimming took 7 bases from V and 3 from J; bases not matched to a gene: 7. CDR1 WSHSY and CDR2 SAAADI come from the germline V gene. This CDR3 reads CASTKGQVDYGYTF. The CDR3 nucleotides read TGCGCCAGCACCAAGGGACAGGTAGACTATGGCTACACCTTC.

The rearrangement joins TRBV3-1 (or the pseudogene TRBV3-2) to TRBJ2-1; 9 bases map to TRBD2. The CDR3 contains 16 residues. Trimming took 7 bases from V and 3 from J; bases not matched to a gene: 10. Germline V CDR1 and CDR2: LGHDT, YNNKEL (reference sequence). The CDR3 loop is CASIPGGSGGYNEQFF. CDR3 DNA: TGTGCCAGCATCCCCGGGGGTAGCGGGGGCTACAATGAGCAGTTCTTC.

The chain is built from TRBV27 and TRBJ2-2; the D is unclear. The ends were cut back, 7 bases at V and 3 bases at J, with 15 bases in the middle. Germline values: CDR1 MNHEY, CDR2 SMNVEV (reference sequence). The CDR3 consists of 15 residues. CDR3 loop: CASIASRSHTGELFF. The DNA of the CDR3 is TGTGCCAGCATAGCTTCGAGGAGTCACACCGGGGAGCTGTTTTTT.

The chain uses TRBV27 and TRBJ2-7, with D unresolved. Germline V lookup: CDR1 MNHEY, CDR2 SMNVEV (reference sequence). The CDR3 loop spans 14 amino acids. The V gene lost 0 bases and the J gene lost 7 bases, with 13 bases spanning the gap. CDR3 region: CASSLSTAVEEQYF. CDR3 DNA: TGTGCCAGCAGTTTATCGACGGCAGTAGAAGAGCAGTACTTC.

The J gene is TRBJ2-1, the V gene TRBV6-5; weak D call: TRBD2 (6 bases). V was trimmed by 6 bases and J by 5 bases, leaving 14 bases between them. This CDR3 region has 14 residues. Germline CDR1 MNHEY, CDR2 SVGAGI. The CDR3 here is CASSSGSRDNEQFF. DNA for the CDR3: TGTGCCAGCAGCAGCGGGTCGAGGGACAATGAGCAGTTCTTC.

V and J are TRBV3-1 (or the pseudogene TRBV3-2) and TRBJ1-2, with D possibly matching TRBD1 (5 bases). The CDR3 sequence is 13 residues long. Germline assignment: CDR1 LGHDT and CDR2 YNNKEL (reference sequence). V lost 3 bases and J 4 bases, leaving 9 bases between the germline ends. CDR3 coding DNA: TGTGCCAGCAGCCAGCGGGGGGGCTATGGCTACACCTTC. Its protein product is CASSQRGGYGYTF.

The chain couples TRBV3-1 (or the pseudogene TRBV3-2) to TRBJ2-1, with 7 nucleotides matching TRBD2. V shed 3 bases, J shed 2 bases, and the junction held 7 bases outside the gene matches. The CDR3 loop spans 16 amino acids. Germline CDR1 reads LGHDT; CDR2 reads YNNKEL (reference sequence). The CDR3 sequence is CASSQNGLVTYNEQFF. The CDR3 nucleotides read TGTGCCAGCAGCCAGAATGGACTAGTAACCTACAATGAGCAGTTCTTC.

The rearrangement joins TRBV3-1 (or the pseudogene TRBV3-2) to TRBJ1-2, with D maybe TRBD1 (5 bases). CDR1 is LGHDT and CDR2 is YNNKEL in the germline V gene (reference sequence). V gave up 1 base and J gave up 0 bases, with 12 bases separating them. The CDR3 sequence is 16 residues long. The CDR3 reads CASSQAAPGANYGYTF. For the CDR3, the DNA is TGTGCCAGCAGCCAAGCGGCGCCGGGGGCTAACTATGGCTACACCTTC.

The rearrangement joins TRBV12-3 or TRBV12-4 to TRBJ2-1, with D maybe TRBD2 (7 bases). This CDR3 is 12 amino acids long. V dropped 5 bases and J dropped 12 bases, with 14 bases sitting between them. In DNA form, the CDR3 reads TGTGCCAGCAGTATCTACAGGGAGGGGCAGTTCTTC. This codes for CASSIYREGQFF.

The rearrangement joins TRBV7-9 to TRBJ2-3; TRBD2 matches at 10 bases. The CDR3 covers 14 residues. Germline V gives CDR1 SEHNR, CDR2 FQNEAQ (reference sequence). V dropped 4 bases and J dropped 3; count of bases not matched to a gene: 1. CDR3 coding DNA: TGTGCCAGCAGCTCTAGCGGGAGTACAGATACGCAGTATTTT. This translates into CASSSSGSTDTQYF.

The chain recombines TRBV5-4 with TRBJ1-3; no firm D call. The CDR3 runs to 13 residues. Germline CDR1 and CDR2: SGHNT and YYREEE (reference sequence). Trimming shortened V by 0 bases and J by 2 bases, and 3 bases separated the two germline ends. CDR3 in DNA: TGTGCCAGCAGCTTGGGACCTGGAAACACCATATATTTT. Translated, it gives CASSLGPGNTIYF.

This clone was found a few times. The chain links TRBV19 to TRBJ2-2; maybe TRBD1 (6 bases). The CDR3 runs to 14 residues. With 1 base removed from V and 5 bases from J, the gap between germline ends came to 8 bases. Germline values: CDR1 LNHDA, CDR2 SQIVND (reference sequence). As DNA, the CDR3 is TGTGCCAGTAGTATAGTAGGGGGTACCGGGGAGCTGTTTTTT. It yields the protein CASSIVGGTGELFF.

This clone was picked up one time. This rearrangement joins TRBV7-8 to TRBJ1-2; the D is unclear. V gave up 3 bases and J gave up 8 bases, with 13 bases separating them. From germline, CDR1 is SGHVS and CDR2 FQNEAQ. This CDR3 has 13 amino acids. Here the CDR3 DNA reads TGTGCCAGCAGCTTTGTGAACAGCAACGGCTACACCTTC. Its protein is CASSFVNSNGYTF. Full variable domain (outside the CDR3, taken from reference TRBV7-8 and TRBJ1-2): GAGVSQSPRYKVAKRGQDVALRCDPISGHVSLFWYQQALGQGPEFLTYFQNEAQLDKSGLPSDRFFAERPEGSVSTLKIQRTQQEDSAVYLCASSFVNSNGYTFGSGTRLTVV.

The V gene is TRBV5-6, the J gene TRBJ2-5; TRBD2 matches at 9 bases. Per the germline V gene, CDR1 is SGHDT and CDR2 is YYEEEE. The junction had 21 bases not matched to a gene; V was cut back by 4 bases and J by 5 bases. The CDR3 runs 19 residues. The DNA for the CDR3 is TGTGCCAGCAGCCACCTCAGGGTCGGTGGCGGGAGGGCCCTTGAGACCCAGTACTTC. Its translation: CASSHLRVGGGRALETQYF.

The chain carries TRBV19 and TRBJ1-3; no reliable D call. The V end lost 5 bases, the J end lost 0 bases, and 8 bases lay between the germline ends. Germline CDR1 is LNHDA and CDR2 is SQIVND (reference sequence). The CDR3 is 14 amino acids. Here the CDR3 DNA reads TGTGCCAGTAGTTGGATTTCCTCTGGAAACACCATATATTTT. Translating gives CASSWISSGNTIYF.

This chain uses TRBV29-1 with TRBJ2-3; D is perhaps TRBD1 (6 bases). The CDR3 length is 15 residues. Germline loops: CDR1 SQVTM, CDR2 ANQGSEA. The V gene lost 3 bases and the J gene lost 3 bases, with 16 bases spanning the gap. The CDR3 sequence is CSVEMVGDNTDTQYF. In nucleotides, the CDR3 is TGCAGCGTTGAGATGGTGGGGGACAATACAGATACGCAGTATTTT.

CDR3 region: CASSEWTSTGELFF. The CDR3 nucleotides are TGTGCCAGCAGTGAATGGACGTCCACCGGGGAGCTGTTTTTT. V gene TRBV25-1 combines with J gene TRBJ2-2; no clear D gene. V was shortened by 1 base and J by 4 bases, with 7 bases between the two germline ends. Looked up from germline, CDR1 is MGHDK and CDR2 is SYGVNS. The CDR3 contains 14 residues.

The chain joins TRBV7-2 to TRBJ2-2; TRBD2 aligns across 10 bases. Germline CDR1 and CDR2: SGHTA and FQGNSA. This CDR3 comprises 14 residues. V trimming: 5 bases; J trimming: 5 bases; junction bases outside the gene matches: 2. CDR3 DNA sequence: TGTGCCAGCAGCCCGGGACTAGCGACCGGGGAGCTGTTTTTT. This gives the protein CASSPGLATGELFF.

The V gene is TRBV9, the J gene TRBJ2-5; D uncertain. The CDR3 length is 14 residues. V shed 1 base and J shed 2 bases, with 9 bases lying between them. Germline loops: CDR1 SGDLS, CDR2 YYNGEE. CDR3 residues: CASSVQAQQETQYF. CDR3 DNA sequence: TGTGCCAGCAGCGTACAGGCCCAACAAGAGACCCAGTACTTC.